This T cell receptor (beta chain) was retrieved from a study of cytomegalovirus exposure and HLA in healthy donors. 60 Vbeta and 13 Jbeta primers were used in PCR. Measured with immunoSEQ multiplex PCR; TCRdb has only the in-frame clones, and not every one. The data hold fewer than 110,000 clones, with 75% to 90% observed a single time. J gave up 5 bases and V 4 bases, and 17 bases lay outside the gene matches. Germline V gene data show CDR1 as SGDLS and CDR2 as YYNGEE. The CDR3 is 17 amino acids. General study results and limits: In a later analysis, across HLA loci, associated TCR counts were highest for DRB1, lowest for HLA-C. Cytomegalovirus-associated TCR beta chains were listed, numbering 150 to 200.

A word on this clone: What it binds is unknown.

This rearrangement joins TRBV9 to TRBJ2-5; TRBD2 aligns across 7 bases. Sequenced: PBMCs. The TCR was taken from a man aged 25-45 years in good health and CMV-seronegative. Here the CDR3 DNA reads TGTGCCAGCAGCCCCTCTGGCGGGAGTCTCTTCAGGGAGACCCAGTACTTC. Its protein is CASSPSGGSLFRETQYF.